The rows below give T cell receptor beta chains drawn from one sample of a study of identical twins. MiXCR was run by TCRdb on the 5' RACE reads, yielding one entry per CDR3 protein. This sample has 460,000 or so distinct CDR3 sequences, with 11% to 15% found just once. This sample also appeared in a second study, on yellow fever vaccine responses in identical twins.

Sequenced sample: CD4+ T cells sorted from blood. The receptors were sampled from a woman younger than 30 in good health. The CDR3 runs from the conserved cysteine through the conserved F or W.

V,CDR3
TRBV5-1,CASSLEASGLAEQFF
TRBV6-6,CASSPFQSIEQYF
TRBV12-3/TRBV12-4,CASSQGLAVITDTQYF
TRBV19,CASSIDGPLASYEQYF
TRBV7-6,CASSLVDSSNEQFF
TRBV4-3,CASSQGGGLFYEQYF
TRBV20-1,CSAREPSTGQAGF
TRBV29-1,CSVELEGVSGGYEQYF
TRBV6-5,CASSYYPGQGRGSYEQYF
TRBV29-1,CSVEGLAAKSTDTQYF
TRBV15,CATSRVDETQYF
TRBV7-2,CASSLGSPLHF
TRBV7-8,CASSLAEFSNEQFF
TRBV9,CASSVAGTSGLYEQYF
TRBV10-1,CASRRGTGETQYF
TRBV5-8,CASSLPGQGVTDTQYF
TRBV29-1,CSVPRDLPYNEQFF
TRBV6-1,CASSPRGQGDGYTF
TRBV24-1,CATSDSRTSGLARELFF
TRBV12-3/TRBV12-4,CASSPTGSNQPQHF
TRBV12-3/TRBV12-4,CALGTVSDTQYF
TRBV12-3/TRBV12-4,CASSLTGEQFF
TRBV5-1,CASSLNTILSGRAETQYF
TRBV19,CASMLAGVNTGELFF
TRBV12-3/TRBV12-4,CASNKDRGVTSTDTQYF
TRBV29-1,CSVYEGTEKLFF
TRBV20-1,CSATKPQPLAQETQYF
TRBV20-1,CSARDPLRQGGSGELFF
TRBV12-3/TRBV12-4,CASSSGTGGGELFF
TRBV15,CATSREDGGRETQYF